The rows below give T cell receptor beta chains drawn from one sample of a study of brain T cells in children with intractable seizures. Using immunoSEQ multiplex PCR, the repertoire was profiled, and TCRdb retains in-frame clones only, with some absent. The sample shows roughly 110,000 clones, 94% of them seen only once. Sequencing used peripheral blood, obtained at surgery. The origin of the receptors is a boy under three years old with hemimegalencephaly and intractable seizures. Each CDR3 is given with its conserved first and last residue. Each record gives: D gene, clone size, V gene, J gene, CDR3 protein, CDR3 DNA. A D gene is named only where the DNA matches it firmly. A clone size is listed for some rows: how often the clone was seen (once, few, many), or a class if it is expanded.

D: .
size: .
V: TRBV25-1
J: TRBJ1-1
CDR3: CASRGVGDTEAFF
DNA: TGTGCCAGCAGAGGGGTGGGGGACACTGAAGCTTTCTTT

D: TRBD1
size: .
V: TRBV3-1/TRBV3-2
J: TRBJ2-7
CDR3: CASSQGGQGLYEQYF
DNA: TGTGCCAGCAGCCAGGGGGGACAGGGACTCTACGAGCAGTACTTC

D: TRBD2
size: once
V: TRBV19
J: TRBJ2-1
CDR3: CASSSRGSTSGESYEQFF
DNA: TGTGCCAGTAGTTCCCGGGGTTCGACTAGCGGGGAATCGTATGAGCAGTTCTTC

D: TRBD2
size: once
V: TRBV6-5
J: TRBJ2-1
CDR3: CASSYGASGINEQFF
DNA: TGTGCCAGCAGTTACGGGGCTAGCGGGATCAATGAGCAGTTCTTC

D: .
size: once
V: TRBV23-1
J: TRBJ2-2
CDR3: CASSQSCRVDTGELFF
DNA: TGCGCCAGCAGTCAATCTTGTAGGGTGGACACCGGGGAGCTGTTTTTT

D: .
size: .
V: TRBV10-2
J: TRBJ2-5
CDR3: CASRPPRASQETQYF
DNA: TGCGCCAGCAGGCCACCCCGGGCTAGCCAAGAGACCCAGTACTTC

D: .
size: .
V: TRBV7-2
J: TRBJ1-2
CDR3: CASSLSEQYDGYTF
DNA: TGTGCCAGCAGCTTATCAGAACAGTATGATGGCTACACCTTC

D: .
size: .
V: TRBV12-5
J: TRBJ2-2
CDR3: CASGLDPPGRTGELFF
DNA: TGTGCTAGTGGTTTGGACCCCCCGGGGCGCACCGGGGAGCTGTTTTTT

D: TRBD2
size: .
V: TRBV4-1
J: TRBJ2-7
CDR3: CASSQAPTSGSYEQYF
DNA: TGCGCCAGCAGCCAAGCCCCGACTAGCGGGAGTTACGAGCAGTACTTC

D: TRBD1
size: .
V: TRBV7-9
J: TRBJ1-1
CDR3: CASSFAPGQGMNTEAFF
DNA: TGTGCCAGCAGCTTTGCTCCGGGACAGGGGATGAACACTGAAGCTTTCTTT

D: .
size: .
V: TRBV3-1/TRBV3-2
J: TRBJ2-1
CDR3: CASSPFYRDFATNEQFF
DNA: TGTGCCAGCAGCCCGTTCTACCGGGACTTCGCGACCAATGAGCAGTTCTTC

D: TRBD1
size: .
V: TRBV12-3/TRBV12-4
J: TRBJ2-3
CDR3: CASSFRPGTGEYF
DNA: TGTGCCAGCAGTTTCCGCCCCGGGACAGGGGAGTATTTT

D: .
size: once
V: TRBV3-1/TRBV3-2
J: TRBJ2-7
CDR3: CASSQARLGVNQQEQYF
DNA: TGTGCCAGCAGCCAAGCCCGGTTAGGGGTTAATCAACAGGAACAGTACTTC

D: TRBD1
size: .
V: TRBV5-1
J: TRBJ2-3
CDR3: CASSLGTGGEDTQYF
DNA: TGCGCCAGCAGCTTGGGGACAGGGGGCGAAGATACGCAGTATTTT

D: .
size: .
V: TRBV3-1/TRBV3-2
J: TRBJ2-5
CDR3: CASSDRTGRETQYF
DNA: TGTGCCAGCAGCGACCGTACAGGGAGAGAGACCCAGTACTTC

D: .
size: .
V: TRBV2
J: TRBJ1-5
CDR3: CASSETGPNQPQHF
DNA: TGTGCCAGCAGTGAGACAGGACCCAATCAGCCCCAGCATTTT